Presented here are 30 T cell receptor beta chains from one specimen sequenced in a study of shared clonotypes between healthy human individuals. Terminally differentiated effector memory CD45RA+ cells were left out of the naive CD8 fraction, which was CD45RO-negative and positively selected for CCR7. Profiling relied on immunoSEQ multiplex PCR, and the TCRdb table lists in-frame clones only, not all of them. Here the sample spans 550,000 to 750,000 clones, approximately 90% being singletons. Sample: naive CD8+ T cells sorted from blood. The receptors were gathered from a man aged 25-45 years in good health.

This clone has a handful of counts. This sequence joins TRBV9 and TRBJ2-3; D is unclear. V was clipped by 1 base and J by 4 bases, with 10 bases between them. CDR3 size: 14 residues. Germline lookup yields CDR1 SGDLS and CDR2 YYNGEE. The CDR3 spells CASSVSRRADTQYF. The CDR3 DNA is TGTGCCAGCAGCGTATCCAGAAGAGCAGATACGCAGTATTTT.

The rearrangement uses TRBV14 and TRBJ2-1; D is uncertain. This CDR3 contains 13 residues. Germline loops: CDR1 SGHDN, CDR2 FVKESK. The V end was cut by 4 bases, the J end by 3 bases, with 7 bases between. The DNA for the CDR3 is TGTGCCAGCAGCCGCCACCACTACAATGAGCAGTTCTTC. Protein: CASSRHHYNEQFF.

V gene TRBV10-3 combines with J gene TRBJ2-7; 9 bases align to TRBD1. There are 15 residues in the CDR3. V lost 0 bases to trimming and J lost 2 bases; unmatched junction nucleotides: 2. CDR1 and CDR2 from the germline V gene are ENHRY and SYGVKD. The CDR3 DNA is TGTGCCATCAGTGAGTCTAGGGACAGGGCCTACGAGCAGTACTTC. Amino acids: CAISESRDRAYEQYF.

About this clone itself: The same CDR3 can be traced to other DNA sequences in this sample. The chain employs TRBV27 and TRBJ1-2, with D perhaps TRBD1 (5 bases). Germline V CDR1 and CDR2: MNHEY, SMNVEV (reference sequence). V was shortened by 6 bases and J by 0 bases, with 8 bases between the two germline ends. This CDR3 has 13 residues. This CDR3 is CASRTASNYGYTF. The CDR3 DNA reads as TGTGCCAGCAGGACAGCTTCTAACTATGGCTACACCTTC.

Note on this clone: Other DNA sequences in the same sample also yield this CDR3. The chain carries TRBV27 and TRBJ2-6; D is uncertain. Trimming removed 3 bases from V and 1 base from J, with 4 bases in between. From germline, CDR1 is MNHEY and CDR2 SMNVEV (reference sequence). CDR3 length equals 14 residues. The CDR3 bases are TGTGCCAGCAGTTTTTCATCTGGGGCCAACGTCCTGACTTTC. It translates to CASSFSSGANVLTF.

V gene TRBV27 combines with J gene TRBJ1-2; D ambiguous. Germline V gene data show CDR1 as MNHEY and CDR2 as SMNVEV (reference sequence). The CDR3 is 13 amino acids. The ends were cut back, 2 bases at V and 4 bases at J, with 8 bases in the middle. The CDR3 sequence is CASSLGISYGYTF. CDR3 in DNA: TGTGCCAGCAGTTTAGGGATTTCCTATGGCTACACCTTC.

In DNA form, the CDR3 reads TGTGCCTGGAGTGTAGATAGCGGGAGGGGTGAGCAGTTCTTC. It is translated as CAWSVDSGRGEQFF. The chain recombines TRBV30 with TRBJ2-1, with 11 bases matching TRBD2. V shed 0 bases and J 9 bases; nucleotides not matched to a gene: 4. Looked up from germline, CDR1 is GTSNPN and CDR2 is SVGIG (reference sequence). This CDR3 region has 14 residues.

The chain employs TRBV6-5 and TRBJ2-5; D might be TRBD1 or TRBD2, each matching 5 bases. CDR1 is MNHEY and CDR2 is SVGAGI in the germline V gene. V was clipped by 8 bases and J by 0 bases, with 7 bases between them. The length of the CDR3 is 12 residues. The CDR3 sequence: CASWGYQETQYF. The CDR3 nucleotides read TGTGCCAGCTGGGGGTACCAAGAGACCCAGTACTTC.

A remark on this clone: Germline is not matched at one junction end, which may reflect a read error. The chain has TRBV9 and TRBJ2-2; perhaps TRBD2 as D (5 bases). Germline assignment: CDR1 SGDLS and CDR2 YYNGEE. This CDR3 is 12 amino acids long. CDR3 bases: TGTGCCACCAGCTCGGCGGGCGGGGAGCTGTTTTTT. Its protein is CATSSAGGELFF.

The rearrangement joins TRBV2 to TRBJ1-1; 7 bases are shared with TRBD1. The CDR3 consists of 14 residues. The junction had 8 bases not matched to a gene; V was cut back by 7 bases and J by 3 bases. Per germline, CDR1 SNHLY and CDR2 FYNNEI. CDR3 sequence (DNA): TGTGCCAGCAAAGAACAGGGGACCTACACTGAAGCTTTCTTT. It specifies CASKEQGTYTEAFF.

This chain's CDR3 is CASNTGSQPQHF. In nucleotides, the CDR3 is TGTGCCAGCAATACGGGGAGTCAGCCCCAGCATTTT. J is TRBJ1-5 and V is TRBV28; unclear D gene. Per the germline V gene, CDR1 is MDHEN and CDR2 is SYDVKM. Trimming removed 7 bases at V and 6 bases at J, with 10 bases between. The CDR3 sequence is 12 residues long.

The chain recombines TRBV29-1 with TRBJ2-1; TRBD1 agrees at 8 bases. Germline-derived CDR1 and CDR2 are SQVTM and ANQGSEA. This CDR3 has 16 amino acids. V was pared by 6 bases and J by 1 base, with 11 bases of the junction left unmatched. The CDR3 here is CSVPYLTGASYNEQFF. CDR3 sequence (DNA): TGCAGCGTGCCCTATCTGACAGGGGCATCCTACAATGAGCAGTTCTTC.

The rearrangement links TRBV14 to TRBJ2-1, with D tentatively TRBD1 or TRBD2 (5 bases each). Germline V CDR1 and CDR2: SGHDN, FVKESK. Trimming took off 3 bases at V and 7 bases at J, with 16 bases between the two ends. The CDR3 consists of 15 residues. The CDR3 reads CASSQGANRRNEQFF. CDR3 coding DNA: TGTGCCAGCAGCCAGGGAGCGAACAGGAGGAATGAGCAGTTCTTC.

The chain couples TRBV27 to TRBJ2-7, with a possible D match to TRBD1 (7 bases). The ends were cut back, 6 bases at V and 5 bases at J, with 17 bases in the middle. This CDR3 is 14 amino acids long. The germline V gene encodes CDR1 MNHEY and CDR2 SMNVEV (reference sequence). For the CDR3, the DNA is TGTGCCAGCAGCCCCATGGCGGGACAGCACGAGCAGTACTTC. It encodes CASSPMAGQHEQYF.

The CDR3 reads CASRTTLTGVARAGELFF. Here the CDR3 DNA reads TGTGCCAGTAGGACTACACTCACAGGGGTGGCCAGGGCCGGGGAGCTGTTTTTT. This chain joins TRBV19 and TRBJ2-2; 7 bases are a match to TRBD1. The germline gives CDR1 LNHDA, CDR2 SQIVND (reference sequence). V was pared by 6 bases and J by 6 bases, with 19 bases of the junction left unmatched. The CDR3 has 18 amino acids.

The chain links TRBV5-8 to TRBJ2-1; TRBD2 agrees at 7 bases. With V trimmed by 5 bases and J by 1 base, 21 bases remained unmatched. The germline CDR1 and CDR2 sequences are SGHTS and YDEGEE. The CDR3 is made up of 20 amino acids. This CDR3 reads CASRSGTRSQAGPSYNEQFF. In DNA, the CDR3 is TGTGCCAGCAGGTCGGGTACAAGGAGCCAAGCGGGACCTTCCTACAATGAGCAGTTCTTC.

The chain is built from TRBV7-9 and TRBJ2-7, with TRBD1 identical over 8 bases. The CDR3 is made up of 14 amino acids. The germline CDR1 and CDR2 sequences are SEHNR and FQNEAQ (reference sequence). V lost 4 bases, J lost 3 bases, and 5 bases stayed unmatched. The CDR3 reads CASSSGQEYYEQYF. The CDR3 DNA reads as TGTGCCAGCAGCTCGGGACAGGAGTACTACGAGCAGTACTTC.

The V call is TRBV27, the J call TRBJ2-3; the D gene is possibly TRBD2 (6 bases). V lost 3 bases and J lost 4, with 11 bases in between. Germline loops: CDR1 MNHEY, CDR2 SMNVEV (reference sequence). The CDR3 runs to 14 residues. The CDR3 loop reads CASSFGGGADTQYF. The CDR3 DNA reads as TGTGCCAGCAGTTTTGGTGGCGGGGCAGATACGCAGTATTTT.

The rearrangement links TRBV7-7 to TRBJ2-2, with TRBD1 as a possible D gene (6 bases). V gave up 4 bases and J gave up 2 bases, with 14 bases separating them. This CDR3 contains 16 residues. Germline values: CDR1 SSHAT, CDR2 FNYEAQ (reference sequence). The CDR3 nucleotides are TGTGCCAGCAGCTCAGGACAGAAATTAAACACCGGGGAGCTGTTTTTT. Protein: CASSSGQKLNTGELFF.

The genes are TRBV27 and TRBJ2-7; a weak D match, TRBD1 (6 bases). CDR1 and CDR2 from the germline V gene are MNHEY and SMNVEV (reference sequence). V was cut by 5 bases and J by 0 bases, with 17 bases left in between. The CDR3 consists of 16 residues. CDR3: CASSQRTASFSYEQYF. CDR3 sequence (DNA): TGTGCCAGCAGTCAACGGACAGCCAGTTTCTCCTACGAGCAGTACTTC.

The chain recombines TRBV4-1 with TRBJ2-7, with TRBD2 as a possible D gene (6 bases). Trimming stripped 1 base from V and 0 bases from J, with 13 bases between. Germline V gene lookup returns CDR1 MGHRA and CDR2 YSYEKL. The CDR3 covers 16 residues. DNA of the CDR3: TGCGCCAGCAGCCAAGGAGGGACTGCCCCCTCCTACGAGCAGTACTTC. Its translation: CASSQGGTAPSYEQYF.

J is TRBJ1-5 and V is TRBV18, with D perhaps matching TRBD1 (6 bases). This CDR3 is 13 amino acids long. The V gene lost 2 bases and the J gene lost 7 bases, with 9 bases spanning the gap. Germline values: CDR1 KGHSH, CDR2 LQKENI. CDR3 sequence (DNA): TGTGCCAGCTCACCAGGCAGGGGACAGCCCCAGCATTTT. Translated: CASSPGRGQPQHF.

V gene TRBV19 combines with J gene TRBJ2-1; no definite D call. Germline loops: CDR1 LNHDA, CDR2 SQIVND (reference sequence). The germline V and J ends were trimmed by 7 bases and 0 bases, with 13 bases remaining between them. CDR3 size: 15 residues. The CDR3 loop is CASKHPVGSYNEQFF. CDR3 DNA sequence: TGTGCCAGTAAACACCCAGTCGGCTCCTACAATGAGCAGTTCTTC.

The chain recombines TRBV29-1 with TRBJ2-1, with D perhaps matching TRBD2 (6 bases). Germline assignment: CDR1 SQVTM and CDR2 ANQGSEA. The CDR3 totals 14 residues. Trimming took 2 bases from V and 5 from J, leaving 13 bases between them. CDR3 bases: TGCAGCGTTGAACCCGATGGACTACACAATGAGCAGTTCTTC. Translating it yields CSVEPDGLHNEQFF.

The rearrangement uses TRBV28 and TRBJ2-7; TRBD1 agrees at 9 bases. This CDR3 contains 18 residues. Losses at the gene ends were 3 bases for V and 0 bases for J; bases not matched to a gene: 12. CDR1 and CDR2 from the germline V gene are MDHEN and SYDVKM. The CDR3 here is CASSFGQGPLSSSYEQYF. The CDR3 DNA reads as TGTGCCAGCAGTTTTGGACAGGGGCCACTTTCCTCCTCCTACGAGCAGTACTTC.

The chain recombines TRBV7-2 with TRBJ2-7, with 7 bases lining up with TRBD2. V gave up 2 bases and J gave up 3 bases; unmatched junction bases: 16. CDR1 SGHTA and CDR2 FQGNSA come from the germline V gene. The CDR3 sequence is 18 residues long. The CDR3 bases are TGTGCCAGCAGCTTAAGCGGGTTAGCGGGTCCCCCCCTCTACGAGCAGTACTTC. Amino acids: CASSLSGLAGPPLYEQYF.

This chain connects TRBV6-5 to TRBJ2-7; D is unclear. The CDR3 consists of 14 residues. CDR1 and CDR2 from the germline V gene are MNHEY and SVGAGI. Trimming cost V 5 bases and J 0 bases, with 11 bases left between them. The CDR3 sequence: CASSTVATSYEQYF. The CDR3 DNA reads TGTGCCAGCAGTACTGTGGCAACCTCCTACGAGCAGTACTTC.

The V and J genes are TRBV6-1 and TRBJ2-1; D gene unclear. V lost 2 bases, J lost 7 bases, and 6 bases lay in between. The CDR3 is 12 amino acids. Germline V gene lookup returns CDR1 MNHNS and CDR2 SASEGT. Here the CDR3 reads CASSEFINEQFF. The CDR3 DNA sequence: TGTGCCAGCAGTGAATTTATTAATGAGCAGTTCTTC.

The chain carries TRBV6-6 and TRBJ2-7; possible D gene TRBD2, 5 bases. Germline CDR1 and CDR2: MNHNY and SVGAGI (reference sequence). The CDR3 contains 15 residues. Trimming took off 4 bases at V and 2 bases at J, with 15 bases between the two ends. The CDR3 region is CASSSTRDLTYEQYF. The CDR3 DNA follows: TGTGCCAGCAGTTCTACGAGGGATCTAACCTACGAGCAGTACTTC.

Remarks on this clone: The sample has other DNA sequences that encode this CDR3 too. This rearrangement joins TRBV7-9 to TRBJ2-7; D remains ambiguous. The CDR3 is 12 residues long. Per the germline V gene, CDR1 is SEHNR and CDR2 is FQNEAQ (reference sequence). V was shortened by 4 bases and J by 4 bases, with 8 bases between the two germline ends. CDR3 loop: CASSSTDYEQYF. The CDR3 region has the DNA TGTGCCAGCAGCTCTACAGATTACGAGCAGTACTTC.